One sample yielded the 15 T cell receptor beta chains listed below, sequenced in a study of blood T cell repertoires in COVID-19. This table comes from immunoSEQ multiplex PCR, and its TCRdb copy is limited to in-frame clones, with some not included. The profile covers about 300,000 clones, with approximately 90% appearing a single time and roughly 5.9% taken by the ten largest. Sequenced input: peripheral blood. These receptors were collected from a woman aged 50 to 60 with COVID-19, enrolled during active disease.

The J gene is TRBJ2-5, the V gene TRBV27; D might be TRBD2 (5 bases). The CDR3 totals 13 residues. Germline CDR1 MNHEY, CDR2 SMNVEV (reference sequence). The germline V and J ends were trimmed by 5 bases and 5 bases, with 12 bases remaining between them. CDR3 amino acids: CASSGSWRETQYF. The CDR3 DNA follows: TGTGCCAGCAGTGGTAGCTGGAGGGAGACCCAGTACTTC.

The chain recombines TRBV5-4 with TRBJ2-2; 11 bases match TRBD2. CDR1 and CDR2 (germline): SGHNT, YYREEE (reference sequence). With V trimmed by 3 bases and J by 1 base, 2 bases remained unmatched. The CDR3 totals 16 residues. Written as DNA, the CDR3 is TGTGCCAGCAGCTCGGGACTAGCGGTGAACACCGGGGAGCTGTTTTTT. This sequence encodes CASSSGLAVNTGELFF.

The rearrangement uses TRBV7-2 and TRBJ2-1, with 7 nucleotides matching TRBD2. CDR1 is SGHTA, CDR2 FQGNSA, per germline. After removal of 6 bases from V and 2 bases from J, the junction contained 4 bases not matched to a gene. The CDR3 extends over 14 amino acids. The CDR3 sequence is CASRGGSAYNEQFF. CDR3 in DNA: TGTGCCAGCAGAGGCGGGAGTGCCTACAATGAGCAGTTCTTC.

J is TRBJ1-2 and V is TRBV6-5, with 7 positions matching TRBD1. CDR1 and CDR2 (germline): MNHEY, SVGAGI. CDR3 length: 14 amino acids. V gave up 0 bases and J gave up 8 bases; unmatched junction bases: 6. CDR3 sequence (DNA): TGTGCCAGCAGTTACTCGATAACAGGGGACGGCTACACCTTC. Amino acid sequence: CASSYSITGDGYTF.

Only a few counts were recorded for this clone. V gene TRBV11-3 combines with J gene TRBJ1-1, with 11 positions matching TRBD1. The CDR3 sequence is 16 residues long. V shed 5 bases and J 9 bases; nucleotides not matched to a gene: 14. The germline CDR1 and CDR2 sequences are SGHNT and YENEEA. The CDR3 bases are TGTGCCAGCAGCCTGGGTGGGACAGGGGGAGCCAAGAAAGCTTTCTTT. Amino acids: CASSLGGTGGAKKAFF.

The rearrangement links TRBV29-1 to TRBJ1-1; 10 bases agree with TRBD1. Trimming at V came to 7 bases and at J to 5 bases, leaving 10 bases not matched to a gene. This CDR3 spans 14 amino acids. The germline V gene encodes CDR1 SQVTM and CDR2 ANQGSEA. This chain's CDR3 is CSAAPGQGRTEAFF. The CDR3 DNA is TGCAGCGCCGCGCCGGGACAGGGGAGGACTGAAGCTTTCTTT.

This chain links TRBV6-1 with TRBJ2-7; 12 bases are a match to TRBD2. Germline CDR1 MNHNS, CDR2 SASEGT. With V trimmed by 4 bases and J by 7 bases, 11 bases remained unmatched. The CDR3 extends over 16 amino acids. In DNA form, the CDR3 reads TGTGCCAGCAGTGCCGGGCTAGCGGGAGGGCTTGGGGAGCAGTACTTC. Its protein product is CASSAGLAGGLGEQYF.

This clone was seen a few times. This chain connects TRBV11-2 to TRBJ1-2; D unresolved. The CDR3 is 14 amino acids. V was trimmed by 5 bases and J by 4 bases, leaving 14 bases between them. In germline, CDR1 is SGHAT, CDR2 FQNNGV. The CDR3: CASSPEGAPYGYTF. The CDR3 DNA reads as TGTGCCAGCAGCCCCGAGGGTGCCCCCTATGGCTACACCTTC.

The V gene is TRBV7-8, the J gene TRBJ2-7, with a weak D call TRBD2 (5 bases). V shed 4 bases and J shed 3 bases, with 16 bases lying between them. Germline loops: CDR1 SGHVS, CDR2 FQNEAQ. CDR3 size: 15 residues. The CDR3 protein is CASSSTIAIHYEQYF. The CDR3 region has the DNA TGTGCCAGCAGCTCTACTATAGCGATACACTACGAGCAGTACTTC.

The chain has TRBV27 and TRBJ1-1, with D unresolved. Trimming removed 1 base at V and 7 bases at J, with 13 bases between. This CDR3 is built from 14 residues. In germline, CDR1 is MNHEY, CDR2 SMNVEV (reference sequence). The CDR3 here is CASSLLGPAYEAFF. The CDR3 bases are TGTGCCAGCAGTTTATTGGGCCCCGCATATGAAGCTTTCTTT.

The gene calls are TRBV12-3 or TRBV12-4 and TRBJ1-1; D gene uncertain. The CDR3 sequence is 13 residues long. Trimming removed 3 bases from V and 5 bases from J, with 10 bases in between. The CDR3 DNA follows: TGTGCCAGCAGTTTGAGAGTCCTGACTGAAGCTTTCTTT. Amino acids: CASSLRVLTEAFF.

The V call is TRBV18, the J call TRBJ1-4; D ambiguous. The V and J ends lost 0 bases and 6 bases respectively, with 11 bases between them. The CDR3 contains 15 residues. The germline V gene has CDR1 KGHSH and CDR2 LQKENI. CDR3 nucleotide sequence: TGTGCCAGCTCACCACCGAGGCCTCTTGATGAAAAACTGTTTTTT. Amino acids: CASSPPRPLDEKLFF. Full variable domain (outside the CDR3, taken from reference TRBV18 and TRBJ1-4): NAGVMQNPRHLVRRRGQEARLRCSPMKGHSHVYWYRQLPEEGLKFMVYLQKENIIDESGMPKERFSAEFPKEGPSILRIQQVVRGDSAAYFCASSPPRPLDEKLFFGSGTQLSVL.

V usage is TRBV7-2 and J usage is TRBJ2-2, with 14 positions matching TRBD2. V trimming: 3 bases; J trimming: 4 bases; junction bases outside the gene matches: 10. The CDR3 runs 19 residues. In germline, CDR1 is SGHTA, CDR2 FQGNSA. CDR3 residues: CASSFWGLAGAGSTGELFF. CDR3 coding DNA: TGTGCCAGCAGCTTCTGGGGACTAGCGGGAGCGGGAAGCACCGGGGAGCTGTTTTTT.

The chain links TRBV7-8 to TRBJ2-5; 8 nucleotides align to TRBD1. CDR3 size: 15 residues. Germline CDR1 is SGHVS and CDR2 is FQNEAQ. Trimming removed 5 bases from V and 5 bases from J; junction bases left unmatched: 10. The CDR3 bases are TGTGCCAGCAGCCCGGACAGGGTGCCGGAGGAGACCCAGTACTTC. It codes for CASSPDRVPEETQYF.

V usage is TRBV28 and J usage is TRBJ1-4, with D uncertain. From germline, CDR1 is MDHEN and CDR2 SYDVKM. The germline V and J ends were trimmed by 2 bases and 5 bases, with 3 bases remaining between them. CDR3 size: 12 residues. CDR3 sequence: CASSLRNEKLFF. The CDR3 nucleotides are TGTGCCAGCAGTTTACGGAATGAAAAACTGTTTTTT.